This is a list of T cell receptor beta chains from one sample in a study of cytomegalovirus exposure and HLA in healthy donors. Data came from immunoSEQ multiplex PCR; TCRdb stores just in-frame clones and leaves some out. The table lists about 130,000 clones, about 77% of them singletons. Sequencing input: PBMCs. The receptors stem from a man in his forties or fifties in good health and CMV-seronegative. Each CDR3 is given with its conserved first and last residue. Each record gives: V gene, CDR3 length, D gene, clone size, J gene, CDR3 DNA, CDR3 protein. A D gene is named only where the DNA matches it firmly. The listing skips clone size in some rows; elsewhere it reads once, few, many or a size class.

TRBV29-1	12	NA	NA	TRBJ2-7	TGCAGCGTTGAAGATGAGGGGGACGAGCAGTACTTC	CSVEDEGDEQYF
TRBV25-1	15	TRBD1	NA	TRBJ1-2	TGTGCCAGCAGTGGGGACAGTAGGTATAACTATGGCTACACCTTC	CASSGDSRYNYGYTF
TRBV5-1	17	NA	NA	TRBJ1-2	TGCGCCAGCAGGTGGTCGGGACGGGGAGGATCAGGGTATGGCTACACCTTC	CASRWSGRGGSGYGYTF
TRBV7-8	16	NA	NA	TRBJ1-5	TGTGCCAGCAGCTTACTAGATCTGGTCGGCAATCAGCCCCAGCATTTT	CASSLLDLVGNQPQHF
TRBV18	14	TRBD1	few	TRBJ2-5	TGTGCCAGCTCACCGGGGACAGGACAAGAGACCCAGTACTTC	CASSPGTGQETQYF
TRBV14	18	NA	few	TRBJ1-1	TGTGCCAGCAGCCAAGAACGAGGAAATGATCCGCTTCACACTGAAGCTTTCTTT	CASSQERGNDPLHTEAFF
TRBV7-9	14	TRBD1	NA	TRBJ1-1	TGTGCCAGCGGGGGACAGGGGATGAACACTGAAGCTTTCTTT	CASGGQGMNTEAFF
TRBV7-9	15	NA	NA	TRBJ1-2	TGTGCCAGCAGCTTATCCCAGGGGAGTAACTATGGCTACACCTTC	CASSLSQGSNYGYTF
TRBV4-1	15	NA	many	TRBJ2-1	TGCGCCAGCAGCTTTGACTATACCTCCTACAATGAGCAGTTCTTC	CASSFDYTSYNEQFF
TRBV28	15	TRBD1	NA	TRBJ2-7	TGTGCCAGCAGTCCCCGGACAGGGGGCGGCTACGAGCAGTACTTC	CASSPRTGGGYEQYF
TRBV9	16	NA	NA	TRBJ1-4	TGTGCCAGCAGCGTAGCGGCTGGAGGGAGGAATGAAAAACTGTTTTTT	CASSVAAGGRNEKLFF
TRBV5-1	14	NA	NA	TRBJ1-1	TGCGCCAGCAGCTTGGCCGCAGGGAACACTGAAGCTTTCTTT	CASSLAAGNTEAFF
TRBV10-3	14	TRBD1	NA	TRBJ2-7	TGTGCCATCAGTGAGTCGGACAGGGAGTACGAGCAGTACTTC	CAISESDREYEQYF
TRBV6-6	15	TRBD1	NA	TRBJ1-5	TGTGCCAGCCACCCAGGGACAGGCAAAAGGGAGCCCCAGCATTTT	CASHPGTGKREPQHF
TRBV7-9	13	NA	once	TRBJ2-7	TGTGCCAGCAGCTTGGCCACATCCTACGAGCAGTACTTC	CASSLATSYEQYF
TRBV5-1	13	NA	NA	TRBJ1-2	TGCGCCAGCAGCTACACAACAGGGTACGGCTACACCTTC	CASSYTTGYGYTF
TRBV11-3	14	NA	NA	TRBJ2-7	TGTGCCAGCAGCCCACCGGGTCGCTCCTACGAGCAGTACTTC	CASSPPGRSYEQYF
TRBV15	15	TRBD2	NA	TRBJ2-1	TGTGCCACCAGCAGAGGACGGGAGGTGTACAATGAGCAGTTCTTC	CATSRGREVYNEQFF
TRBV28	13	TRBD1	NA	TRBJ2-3	TGTGCCAGCGGGGGACAGTCCACAGATACGCAGTATTTT	CASGGQSTDTQYF
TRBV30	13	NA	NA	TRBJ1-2	TGTGCCTGGAGTGAAGACAGTGGTTATGGCTACACCTTC	CAWSEDSGYGYTF
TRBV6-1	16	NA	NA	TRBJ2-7	TGTGCCAGCAGTGAAGCGCTGGGCAGGGGTCCCTACGAGCAGTACTTC	CASSEALGRGPYEQYF
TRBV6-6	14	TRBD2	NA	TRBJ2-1	TGTGCCAGCAGTCAGCGGGAGGGGTTAAATGAGCAGTTCTTC	CASSQREGLNEQFF
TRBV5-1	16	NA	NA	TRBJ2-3	TGCGCCAGCAGCTTGGCCGCGAGGGAGAGCACAGATACGCAGTATTTT	CASSLAARESTDTQYF
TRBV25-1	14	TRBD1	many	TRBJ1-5	TGTGCCAGCAGCCTGACAGGGAGCAATCAGCCCCAGCATTTT	CASSLTGSNQPQHF
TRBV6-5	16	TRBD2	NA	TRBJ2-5	TGTGCCAGCAGTTTGACTAGCGGGACGGTGGGGGAGACCCAGTACTTC	CASSLTSGTVGETQYF
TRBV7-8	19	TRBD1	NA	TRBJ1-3	TGTGCCAGCAGCCACGGGACAGCCGGTTTCGGGAACTCTGGAAACACCATATATTTT	CASSHGTAGFGNSGNTIYF
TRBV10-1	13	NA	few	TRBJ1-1	TGCGCCAGCAGCGCCCGGGTGGAGAGCGAAGCTTTCTTT	CASSARVESEAFF
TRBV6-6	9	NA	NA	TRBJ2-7	TGTGCCAAACGGTACGAGCAGTACTTC	CAKRYEQYF
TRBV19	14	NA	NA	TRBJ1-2	TGTGCCAGTAGTTGGACAGATCGCTACTATGGCTACACCTTC	CASSWTDRYYGYTF
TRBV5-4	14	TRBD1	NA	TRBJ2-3	TGTGCCAGCAGGTCCGACAGGGGGACAGATACGCAGTATTTT	CASRSDRGTDTQYF
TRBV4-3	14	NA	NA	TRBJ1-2	TGCGCCAGCAGCCAAGATTCAGGGGACTATGGCTACACCTTC	CASSQDSGDYGYTF
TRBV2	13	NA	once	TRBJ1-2	TGTGCCACCCGGCTGACGATAATCGGGAGCTTCACCTTC	CATRLTIIGSFTF
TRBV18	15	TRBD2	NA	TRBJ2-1	TGTGCCAGCTCCCAAACTAGCGGGGGCGGCAATGAGCAGTTCTTC	CASSQTSGGGNEQFF
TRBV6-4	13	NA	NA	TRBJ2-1	TGTGCCAGCAGTGTGGAGGGCTCCAATGAGCAGTTCTTC	CASSVEGSNEQFF
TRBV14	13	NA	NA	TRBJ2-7	TGTGCCAGCAGCCAATCTCCCTCTTACGAGCAGTACTTC	CASSQSPSYEQYF
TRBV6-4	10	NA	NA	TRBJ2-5	TGTGCCAGCAGTGCGGAGACCCAGTACTTC	CASSAETQYF
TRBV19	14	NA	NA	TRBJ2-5	TGTGCCAGTAGTATAGGGAGGAGCCAAGAGACCCAGTACTTC	CASSIGRSQETQYF
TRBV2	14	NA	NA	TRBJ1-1	TGTGCCAGCAGATTTGACAGCTTGAACACTGAAGCTTTCTTT	CASRFDSLNTEAFF
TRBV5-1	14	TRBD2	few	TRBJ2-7	TGCGCCAGCAGCTTGGGGACTAGCAGCTACGAGCAGTACTTC	CASSLGTSSYEQYF
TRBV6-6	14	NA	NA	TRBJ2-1	TGTGCCAGCAGTTACGTTGCGTATCGGGATGAGCAGTTCTTC	CASSYVAYRDEQFF
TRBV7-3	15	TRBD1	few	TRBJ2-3	TGTGCCAGCAGCGCGACAGGGGGCGCGGGAGATACGCAGTATTTT	CASSATGGAGDTQYF
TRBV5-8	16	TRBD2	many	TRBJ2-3	TGTGCCAGCAGCTTGGGACTAGCGGGAGGGAGAGATACGCAGTATTTT	CASSLGLAGGRDTQYF
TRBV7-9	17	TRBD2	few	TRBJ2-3	TGTGCCAGCAGCTCCGCAGGACTAGCGCTCAGCACAGATACGCAGTATTTT	CASSSAGLALSTDTQYF
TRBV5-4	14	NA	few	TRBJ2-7	TGTGCCAGCAGCTTGGGGGGCAGGGATTACGAGCAGTACTTC	CASSLGGRDYEQYF
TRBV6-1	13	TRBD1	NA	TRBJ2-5	TGTGCCAGCAGGGACAGGGATCGTGAGACCCAGTACTTC	CASRDRDRETQYF
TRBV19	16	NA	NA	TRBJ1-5	TGTGCCAGTAGTATGAGCTTGGGGCGGTACAATCAGCCCCAGCATTTT	CASSMSLGRYNQPQHF